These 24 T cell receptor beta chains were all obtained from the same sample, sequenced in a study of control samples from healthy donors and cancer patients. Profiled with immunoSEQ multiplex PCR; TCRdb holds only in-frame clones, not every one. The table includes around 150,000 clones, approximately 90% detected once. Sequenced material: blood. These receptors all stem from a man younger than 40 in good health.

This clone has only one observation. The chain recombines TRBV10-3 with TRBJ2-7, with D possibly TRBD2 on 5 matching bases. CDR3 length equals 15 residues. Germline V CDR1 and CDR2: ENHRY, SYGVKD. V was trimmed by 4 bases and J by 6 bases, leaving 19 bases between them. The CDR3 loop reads CAISVRGLAPTEQYF. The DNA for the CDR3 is TGTGCCATCAGTGTACGCGGCCTAGCTCCTACCGAGCAGTACTTC.

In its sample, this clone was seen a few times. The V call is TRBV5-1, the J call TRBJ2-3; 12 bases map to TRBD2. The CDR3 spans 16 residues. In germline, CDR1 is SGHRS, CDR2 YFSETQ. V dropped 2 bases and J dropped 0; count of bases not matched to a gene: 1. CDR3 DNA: TGCGCCAGCAGCTTCGGGACTAGCGGGAGCACAGATACGCAGTATTTT. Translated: CASSFGTSGSTDTQYF.

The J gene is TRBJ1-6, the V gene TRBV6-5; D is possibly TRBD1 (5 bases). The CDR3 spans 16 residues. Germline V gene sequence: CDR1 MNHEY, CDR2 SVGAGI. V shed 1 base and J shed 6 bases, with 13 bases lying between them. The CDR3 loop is CASSYFWGRGNSPLHF. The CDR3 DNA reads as TGTGCCAGCAGTTACTTCTGGGGGAGGGGTAATTCACCCCTCCACTTT.

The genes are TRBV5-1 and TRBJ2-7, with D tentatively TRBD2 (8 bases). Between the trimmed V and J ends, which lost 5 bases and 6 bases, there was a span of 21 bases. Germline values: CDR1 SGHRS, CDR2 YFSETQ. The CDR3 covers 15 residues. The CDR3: CASSYSGTAGGEQYF. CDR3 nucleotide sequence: TGCGCCAGCAGTTATAGCGGGACCGCAGGGGGCGAGCAGTACTTC.

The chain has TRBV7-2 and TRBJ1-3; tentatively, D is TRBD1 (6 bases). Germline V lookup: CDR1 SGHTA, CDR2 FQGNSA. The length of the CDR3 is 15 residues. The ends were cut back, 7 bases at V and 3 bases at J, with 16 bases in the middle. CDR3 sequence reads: CASTLQGSVGNTIYF. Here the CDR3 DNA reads TGTGCCAGCACCCTACAGGGATCAGTTGGAAACACCATATATTTT.

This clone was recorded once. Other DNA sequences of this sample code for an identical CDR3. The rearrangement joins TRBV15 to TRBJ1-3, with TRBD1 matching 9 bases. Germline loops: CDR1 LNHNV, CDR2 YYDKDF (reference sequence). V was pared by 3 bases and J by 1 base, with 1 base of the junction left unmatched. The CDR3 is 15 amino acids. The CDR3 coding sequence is TGTGCCACCAGCAGGGACAGGGGATCTGGAAACACCATATATTTT. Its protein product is CATSRDRGSGNTIYF.

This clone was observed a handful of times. CDR3 in DNA: TGCGCCAGCAGCTCCGGGACAGTTAGCACAGATACGCAGTATTTT. Translated: CASSSGTVSTDTQYF. The chain carries TRBV5-1 and TRBJ2-3; TRBD1 agrees at 7 bases. The J segment lost 0 bases and the V segment lost 3 bases, leaving 4 bases of the junction unmatched. The germline V gene has CDR1 SGHRS and CDR2 YFSETQ. The CDR3 extends over 15 amino acids.

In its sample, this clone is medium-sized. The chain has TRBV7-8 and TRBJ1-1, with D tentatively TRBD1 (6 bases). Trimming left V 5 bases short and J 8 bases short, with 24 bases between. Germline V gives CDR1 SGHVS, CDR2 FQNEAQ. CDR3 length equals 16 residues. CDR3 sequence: CASSPGTFSGGAEAFF. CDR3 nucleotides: TGTGCCAGCAGCCCCGGGACATTTTCGGGGGGGGCCGAAGCTTTCTTT. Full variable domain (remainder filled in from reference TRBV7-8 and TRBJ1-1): GAGVSQSPRYKVAKRGQDVALRCDPISGHVSLFWYQQALGQGPEFLTYFQNEAQLDKSGLPSDRFFAERPEGSVSTLKIQRTQQEDSAVYLCASSPGTFSGGAEAFFGQGTRLTVV.

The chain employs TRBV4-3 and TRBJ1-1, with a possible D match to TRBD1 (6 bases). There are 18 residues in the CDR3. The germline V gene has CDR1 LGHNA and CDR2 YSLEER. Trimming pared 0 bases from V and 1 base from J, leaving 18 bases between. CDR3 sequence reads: CASSQDRWGREGNTEAFF. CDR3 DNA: TGCGCCAGCAGCCAAGATCGTTGGGGGCGCGAAGGGAACACTGAAGCTTTCTTT.

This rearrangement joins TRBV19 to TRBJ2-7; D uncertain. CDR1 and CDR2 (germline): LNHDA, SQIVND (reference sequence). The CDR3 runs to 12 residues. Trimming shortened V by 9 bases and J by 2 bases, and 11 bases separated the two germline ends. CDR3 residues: CARPPTPYEQYF. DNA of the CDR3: TGTGCCAGACCCCCGACACCCTACGAGCAGTACTTC.

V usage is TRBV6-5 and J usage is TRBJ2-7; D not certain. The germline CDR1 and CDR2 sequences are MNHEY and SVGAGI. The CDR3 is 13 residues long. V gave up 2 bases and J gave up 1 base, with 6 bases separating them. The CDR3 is CASSYGKSYEQYF. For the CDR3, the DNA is TGTGCCAGCAGTTACGGGAAGTCCTACGAGCAGTACTTC.

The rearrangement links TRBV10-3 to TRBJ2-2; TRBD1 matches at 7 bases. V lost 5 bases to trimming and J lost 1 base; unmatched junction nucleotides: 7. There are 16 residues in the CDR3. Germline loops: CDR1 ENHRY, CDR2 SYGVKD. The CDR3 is CAISNWDSRNTGELFF. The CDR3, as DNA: TGTGCCATCAGTAACTGGGACAGCAGGAACACCGGGGAGCTGTTTTTT.

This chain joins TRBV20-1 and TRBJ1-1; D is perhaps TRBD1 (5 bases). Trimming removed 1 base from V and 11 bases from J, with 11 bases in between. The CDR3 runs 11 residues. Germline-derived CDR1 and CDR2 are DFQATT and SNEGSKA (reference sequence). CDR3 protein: CSARAGRRAFF. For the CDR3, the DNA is TGCAGTGCTAGAGCGGGGCGCCGGGCTTTCTTT.

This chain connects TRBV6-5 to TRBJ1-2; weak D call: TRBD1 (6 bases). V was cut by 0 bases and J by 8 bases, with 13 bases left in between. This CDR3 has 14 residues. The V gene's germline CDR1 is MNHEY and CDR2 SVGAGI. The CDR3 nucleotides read TGTGCCAGCAGTTACTCGAGGCCCGGGGGCGGCTACACCTTC. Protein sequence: CASSYSRPGGGYTF.

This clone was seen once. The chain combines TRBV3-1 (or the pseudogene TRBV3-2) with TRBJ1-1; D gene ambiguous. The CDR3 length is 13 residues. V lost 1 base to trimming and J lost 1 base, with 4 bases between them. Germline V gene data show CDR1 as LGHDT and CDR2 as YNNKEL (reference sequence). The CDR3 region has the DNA TGTGCCAGCAGCCAAGGAGGGAACACTGAAGCTTTCTTT. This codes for CASSQGGNTEAFF.

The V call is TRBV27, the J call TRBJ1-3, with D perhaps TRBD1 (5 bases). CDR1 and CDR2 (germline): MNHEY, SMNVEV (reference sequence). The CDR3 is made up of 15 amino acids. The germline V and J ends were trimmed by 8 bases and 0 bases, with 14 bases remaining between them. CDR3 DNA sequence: TGTGCCAGCCGGGGCAGCCTCTACTCTGGAAACACCATATATTTT. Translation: CASRGSLYSGNTIYF.

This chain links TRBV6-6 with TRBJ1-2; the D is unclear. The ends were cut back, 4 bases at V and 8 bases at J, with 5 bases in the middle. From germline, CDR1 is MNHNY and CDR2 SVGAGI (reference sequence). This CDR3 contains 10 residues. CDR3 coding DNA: TGTGCCAGCAGTTCGGGAGGCTACACCTTC. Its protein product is CASSSGGYTF.

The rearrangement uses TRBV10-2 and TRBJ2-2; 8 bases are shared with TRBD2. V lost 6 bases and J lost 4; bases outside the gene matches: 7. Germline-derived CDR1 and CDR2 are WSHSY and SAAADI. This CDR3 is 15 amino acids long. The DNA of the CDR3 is TGCGCCAGCAGAGTAGGCGGGGGGAGCACCGGGGAGCTGTTTTTT. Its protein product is CASRVGGGSTGELFF.

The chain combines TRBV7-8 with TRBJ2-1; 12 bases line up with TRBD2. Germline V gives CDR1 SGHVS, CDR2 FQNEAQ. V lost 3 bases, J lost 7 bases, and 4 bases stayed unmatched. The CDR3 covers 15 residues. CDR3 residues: CASSLASGRGNEQFF. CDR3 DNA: TGTGCCAGCAGCTTGGCTAGCGGGAGGGGAAATGAGCAGTTCTTC.

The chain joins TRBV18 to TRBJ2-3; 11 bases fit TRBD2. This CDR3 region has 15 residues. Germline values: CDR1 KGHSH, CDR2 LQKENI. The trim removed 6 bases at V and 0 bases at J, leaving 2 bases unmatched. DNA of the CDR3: TGTGCCAGCTCTCCTAGCGGGAGGAGCACAGATACGCAGTATTTT. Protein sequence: CASSPSGRSTDTQYF.

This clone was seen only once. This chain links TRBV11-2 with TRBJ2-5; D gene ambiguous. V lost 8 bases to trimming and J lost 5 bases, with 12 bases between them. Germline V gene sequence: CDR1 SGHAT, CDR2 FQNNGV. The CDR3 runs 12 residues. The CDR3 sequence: CASLNVGETQYF. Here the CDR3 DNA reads TGTGCCAGCCTTAATGTCGGGGAGACCCAGTACTTC.

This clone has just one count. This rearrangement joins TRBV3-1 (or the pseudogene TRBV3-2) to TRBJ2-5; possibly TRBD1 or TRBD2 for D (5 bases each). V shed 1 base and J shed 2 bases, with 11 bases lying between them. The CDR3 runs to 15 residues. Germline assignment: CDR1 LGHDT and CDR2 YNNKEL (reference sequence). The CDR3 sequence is CASSQVGTDQETQYF. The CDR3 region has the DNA TGTGCCAGCAGCCAAGTTGGGACGGATCAAGAGACCCAGTACTTC.

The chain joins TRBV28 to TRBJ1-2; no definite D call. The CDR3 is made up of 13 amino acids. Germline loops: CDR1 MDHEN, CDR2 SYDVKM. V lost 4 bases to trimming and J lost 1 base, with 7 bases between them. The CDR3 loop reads CASSWTGNYGYTF. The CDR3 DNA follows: TGTGCCAGCAGTTGGACGGGTAACTATGGCTACACCTTC.

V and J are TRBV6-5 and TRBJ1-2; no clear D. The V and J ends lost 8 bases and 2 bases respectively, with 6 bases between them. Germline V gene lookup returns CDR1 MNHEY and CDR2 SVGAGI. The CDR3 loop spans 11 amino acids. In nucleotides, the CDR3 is TGTGCCAGCGGCGAAAACTATGGCTACACCTTC. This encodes CASGENYGYTF.